This is a list of T cell receptor beta chains from one sample in a study of blood T cell repertoires in COVID-19. The data were produced by immunoSEQ multiplex PCR, yet TCRdb's version contains in-frame clones alone and is incomplete. Among roughly 250,000 clones listed, about 85% were seen once. Sequencing was performed on peripheral blood. The receptors derive from a man between 35 and 55 years old with acute or convalescent COVID-19. The CDR3 runs from the conserved cysteine through the conserved F or W. A D gene is named only where the DNA matches it firmly. For some rows the clone size is stated as once, few or many, or as a class when expanded; others skip it.

D	size	V	J	DNA	CDR3
TRBD1	.	TRBV2	TRBJ2-1	TGTGCCAGCAGCTCGGACAGGGCCCATGAGCAGTTCTTC	CASSSDRAHEQFF
.	.	TRBV6-6	TRBJ1-4	TGTGCCAGCAGTAGCGAAGAAAAACTGTTTTTT	CASSSEEKLFF
TRBD2	once	TRBV5-1	TRBJ2-1	TGCGCCAGCAGCTTGGAACTAGCGGGGGGATACAATGAGCAGTTCTTC	CASSLELAGGYNEQFF
.	.	TRBV11-3	TRBJ1-4	TGTGCCAGCAGCTTACGTCCGAATGAAAAACTGTTTTTT	CASSLRPNEKLFF
TRBD1	.	TRBV5-1	TRBJ1-4	TGCGCCAGCAGCCCTACTCATCGCCCCGGGACAGGGAATGAAAAACTGTTTTTT	CASSPTHRPGTGNEKLFF
TRBD1	.	TRBV12-5	TRBJ2-5	TGTGCTAGTGCCCACTCGCTAGAAGGGGACAGGACCCAGTACTTC	CASAHSLEGDRTQYF
.	.	TRBV7-9	TRBJ2-5	TGTGCCAGCAGCTTTGTCACCGGGAACAGACCAACGTACCAAGAGACCCAGTACTTC	CASSFVTGNRPTYQETQYF
.	.	TRBV11-2	TRBJ1-3	TGTGCCAGCAGCAGCCCCCGCTTCGGAGACACCATATATTTT	CASSSPRFGDTIYF
TRBD1	.	TRBV4-3	TRBJ1-2	TGCGCCAGCAGCACTATAACGGGACAGGGGGCGAACGGCTACACCTTC	CASSTITGQGANGYTF
.	.	TRBV5-6	TRBJ2-2	TGTGCTACACAGCAACACAGAAACACCGGGGAGCTGTTTTTT	CATQQHRNTGELFF
.	.	TRBV18	TRBJ1-1	TGTGCCAGCTCATCCGAAAATAGGGGGAACACTGAAGCTTTCTTT	CASSSENRGNTEAFF
TRBD1	.	TRBV28	TRBJ2-1	TGTGCCAGCAGTTTAAGGGCAGGGGGACACAATGAGCAGTTCTTC	CASSLRAGGHNEQFF
TRBD2	.	TRBV4-2	TRBJ2-3	TGTGCCAGCGCGGGGGGGGGTAGGACAGATACGCAGTATTTT	CASAGGGRTDTQYF
.	.	TRBV2	TRBJ1-2	TGTGCCAGCAGGAACCGGGAAACAGACGGCTACACCTTC	CASRNRETDGYTF
.	.	TRBV27	TRBJ2-7	TGTGCCAGCAGTTACTCAGGGAACTCCTACGAGCAGTACTTC	CASSYSGNSYEQYF
.	once	TRBV30	TRBJ1-1	TGTGCCTGGAGCGAGAGACCAGGGTGGTATGTATCTAGGGCCACTGAAGCTTTCTTT	CAWSERPGWYVSRATEAFF
TRBD1	.	TRBV20-1	TRBJ1-2	TGCAGTGCCAAGACAGGGAGCGGCTACACCTTC	CSAKTGSGYTF
TRBD1	.	TRBV2	TRBJ1-1	TGTGCCAGCAGTGAATCTGATAACAGGGGGTTACCGAACACTGAAGCTTTCTTT	CASSESDNRGLPNTEAFF
.	.	TRBV2	TRBJ1-2	TGTGCCAGCAGTGACGGTTCCTATGGCTACACCTTC	CASSDGSYGYTF
TRBD1	.	TRBV6-1	TRBJ2-7	TGTGCCAGCAGGGAAGCCGGGACAGGGGGCTACGAGCAGTACTTC	CASREAGTGGYEQYF
TRBD2	.	TRBV29-1	TRBJ2-3	TGCAGCGTCCTACATCCTAGCGGGGGAACTAGCACAGATACGCAGTATTTT	CSVLHPSGGTSTDTQYF
.	.	TRBV7-9	TRBJ1-2	TGTGCCAGCAGCTTAGCCAGCTATGGCTACACCTTC	CASSLASYGYTF
TRBD1	.	TRBV14	TRBJ1-2	TGTGCCAGCAGCCCGAACACAGACAGGGGGGCTAACTATGGCTACACCTTC	CASSPNTDRGANYGYTF
.	.	TRBV4-1	TRBJ1-5	TGCGCCAGCAGCCCTAGTAGCAATCAGCCCCAGCATTTT	CASSPSSNQPQHF
TRBD1	once	TRBV28	TRBJ1-5	TGTGCCAGCAGCAAGACAGGGTCCAAAAATCAGCCCCAGCATTTT	CASSKTGSKNQPQHF
TRBD2	.	TRBV19	TRBJ2-1	TGTGCCAGTAGATACCGACTAGCGGGGGGCCCAGCCTACAATGAGCAGTTCTTC	CASRYRLAGGPAYNEQFF
.	.	TRBV9	TRBJ1-2	TGTGCCAGCAGCGATCTTGAGGGAGTGGGAGGCTACACCTTC	CASSDLEGVGGYTF
.	.	TRBV28	TRBJ2-7	TGTGCCAGCAGTCGAGGCTACGAGCAGTACTTC	CASSRGYEQYF
TRBD1	.	TRBV6-5	TRBJ1-6	TGTGCCTGCGCGGGGACAGGGGCTCAGAATTCACCCCTCCACTTT	CACAGTGAQNSPLHF
TRBD2	.	TRBV5-1	TRBJ2-1	TGCGCCAGCAGCTTGGTGAACAGCGGGGGCTACAATGAGCAGTTCTTC	CASSLVNSGGYNEQFF
TRBD1	.	TRBV6-5	TRBJ1-4	TGTGCCAGCAGTTACTCCGGGACAGGGGGCGAAAAACTGTTTTTT	CASSYSGTGGEKLFF
.	.	TRBV11-2	TRBJ2-6	TGTGCCAGCAGCTTACTCCGGGACACACTCGCCTCTGGGGCCAACGTCCTGACTTTC	CASSLLRDTLASGANVLTF
.	.	TRBV19	TRBJ1-5	TGTGCCAGTAGTACCCTCGGGAACAATCAGCCCCAGCATTTT	CASSTLGNNQPQHF
TRBD1	.	TRBV5-4	TRBJ1-1	TGTGCCAGCAGCAAAGGACAGGCTGTCACTGAAGCTTTCTTT	CASSKGQAVTEAFF
TRBD1	.	TRBV7-3	TRBJ2-4	TGTGCCAGCAGCGAGACAGGGCCCAAAAACATTCAGTACTTC	CASSETGPKNIQYF
TRBD1	.	TRBV18	TRBJ1-1	TGTGCCAGCTCACCTATCCGTCAGAGGGACAGGCGGAACACTGAAGCTTTCTTT	CASSPIRQRDRRNTEAFF
TRBD1	.	TRBV3-1/TRBV3-2	TRBJ1-2	TGTGCCAGCAGTCTTCTTGACAGGGGGCGTGATGGCTACACCTTC	CASSLLDRGRDGYTF
.	.	TRBV4-1	TRBJ2-1	TGCGCCAGCAGCCGGAGTCTAGCGTCCTACAATGAGCAGTTCTTC	CASSRSLASYNEQFF
.	.	TRBV11-3	TRBJ1-1	TGTGCCAGCAGCTGGCGGGGGGCGAACACTGAAGCTTTCTTT	CASSWRGANTEAFF
.	.	TRBV21-1	TRBJ1-3	TGTGCCAGCAGCGGAAGGGGGCTCACTGGAAACACCATATATTTT	CASSGRGLTGNTIYF
TRBD1	.	TRBV6-5	TRBJ2-7	TGTGCCAGCACCGGGACAGGGGGCAACGAGCAGTACTTC	CASTGTGGNEQYF